The rows below give T cell receptor beta chains drawn from one sample of a study of technical replicates of blood from a few donors. The protocol was immunoSEQ multiplex PCR, while the TCRdb copy is restricted to in-frame clones and leaves out a portion. Here the sample spans about 80,000 clones, roughly nine tenths being singletons. The sample was T cells isolated from PBMCs. Receptor source: a human donor in good health. Each CDR3 is given with its conserved first and last residue. Each record gives: clone size, V gene, J gene, D gene, CDR3 DNA, CDR3 protein. D genes are given only for firm matches. Clone size, where shown, is once, few, many, or a class for clones that have expanded.

abundance: NA; v_gene: TRBV7-8; j_gene: TRBJ2-7; d_gene: NA; CDR3nt: TGTGCCAGCAGCTACGATAGTAAGGGGAACCACGAGCAGTACTTC; CDR3aa: CASSYDSKGNHEQYF
abundance: NA; v_gene: TRBV28; j_gene: TRBJ1-1; d_gene: NA; CDR3nt: TGTGCCAGCAGTCGTCAGGGAAGGGCTGAAGCTTTCTTT; CDR3aa: CASSRQGRAEAFF
abundance: NA; v_gene: TRBV30; j_gene: TRBJ2-2; d_gene: TRBD2; CDR3nt: TGTGCCTGGAGTACCTGGGAGGGAACCGGGGAGCTGTTTTTT; CDR3aa: CAWSTWEGTGELFF
abundance: NA; v_gene: TRBV7-2; j_gene: TRBJ2-2; d_gene: TRBD2; CDR3nt: TGTGCCAGCAGCCCAAGGACTAGCATGAACGGGGAGCTGTTTTTT; CDR3aa: CASSPRTSMNGELFF
abundance: few; v_gene: TRBV19; j_gene: TRBJ1-1; d_gene: NA; CDR3nt: TGTGCCAGTAGACGGGGGGCTGGGGAAGCTTTCTTT; CDR3aa: CASRRGAGEAFF
abundance: NA; v_gene: TRBV9; j_gene: TRBJ2-1; d_gene: TRBD2; CDR3nt: TGTGCCAGCAGCGTTGGCGGGAGTGGGTCCTACAATGAGCAGTTCTTC; CDR3aa: CASSVGGSGSYNEQFF
abundance: NA; v_gene: TRBV27; j_gene: TRBJ2-3; d_gene: NA; CDR3nt: TGTGCCAGCAGTTTATCGATCCAGGGTACGCAGTATTTT; CDR3aa: CASSLSIQGTQYF
abundance: NA; v_gene: TRBV19; j_gene: TRBJ1-3; d_gene: TRBD1; CDR3nt: TGTGCCAGTAGTATTGACAGGGTCAAGAGAAACACCATATATTTT; CDR3aa: CASSIDRVKRNTIYF
abundance: NA; v_gene: TRBV10-2; j_gene: TRBJ2-1; d_gene: TRBD2; CDR3nt: TGCGCCAGCAGAGGACTAGAAGGAGAGGGTGAGCAGTTCTTC; CDR3aa: CASRGLEGEGEQFF
abundance: NA; v_gene: TRBV15; j_gene: TRBJ2-5; d_gene: TRBD1; CDR3nt: TGTGCAGCCGGGACAGGGGACCAAGAGACCCAGTACTTC; CDR3aa: CAAGTGDQETQYF
abundance: NA; v_gene: TRBV10-3; j_gene: TRBJ1-3; d_gene: NA; CDR3nt: TGTGCCATCAGTTCACATGACTCTGGAAACACCATATATTTT; CDR3aa: CAISSHDSGNTIYF
abundance: NA; v_gene: TRBV7-7; j_gene: TRBJ2-5; d_gene: NA; CDR3nt: TGTGCCAGCAGGTTCAGGGTTGGGGAGACCCAGTACTTC; CDR3aa: CASRFRVGETQYF
abundance: NA; v_gene: TRBV10-2; j_gene: TRBJ2-7; d_gene: TRBD2; CDR3nt: TGCGCCAGCAGTGAAGCGGGGGCACGGGCGCCTTACGAGCAGTACTTC; CDR3aa: CASSEAGARAPYEQYF
abundance: NA; v_gene: TRBV7-2; j_gene: TRBJ1-1; d_gene: TRBD1; CDR3nt: TGTGCCAGCAGCCGACAGGGCCGGAACACTGAAGCTTTCTTT; CDR3aa: CASSRQGRNTEAFF
abundance: once; v_gene: TRBV5-1; j_gene: TRBJ1-2; d_gene: TRBD1; CDR3nt: TGCGCCAGCAGCTTGGACGGACAGGGCTATGGCTACACCTTC; CDR3aa: CASSLDGQGYGYTF
abundance: NA; v_gene: TRBV4-3; j_gene: TRBJ1-3; d_gene: TRBD1; CDR3nt: TGCGCCAGCAGCCAAATACAGGGGCGGGGAAACACCATATATTTT; CDR3aa: CASSQIQGRGNTIYF
abundance: NA; v_gene: TRBV2; j_gene: TRBJ1-5; d_gene: NA; CDR3nt: TGTGCCAGCATGGGCCAGGCTAGCAATCAGCCCCAGCATTTT; CDR3aa: CASMGQASNQPQHF
abundance: few; v_gene: TRBV7-8; j_gene: TRBJ2-3; d_gene: TRBD2; CDR3nt: TGTGCCAGCAGCTTCCTAGCGGGTAGCACAGATACGCAGTATTTT; CDR3aa: CASSFLAGSTDTQYF
abundance: NA; v_gene: TRBV6-6; j_gene: TRBJ1-1; d_gene: TRBD1; CDR3nt: TGTGCCAGCAGCACCCAGGACAGGGGGCTGGCTTTCTTT; CDR3aa: CASSTQDRGLAFF
abundance: NA; v_gene: TRBV11-3; j_gene: TRBJ2-7; d_gene: NA; CDR3nt: TGTGCCAGCAGCTTATTCGAGGACTATCCCTACGAGCAGTACTTC; CDR3aa: CASSLFEDYPYEQYF
abundance: NA; v_gene: TRBV11-3; j_gene: TRBJ2-5; d_gene: NA; CDR3nt: TGTGCCAGCAGCTTAAATCAGATCCAAGAGACCCAGTACTTC; CDR3aa: CASSLNQIQETQYF
abundance: NA; v_gene: TRBV6-1; j_gene: TRBJ2-7; d_gene: NA; CDR3nt: TGTGCCAGCAGTGAAGCGCTTTCCACTTCGCAGTACTTC; CDR3aa: CASSEALSTSQYF
abundance: NA; v_gene: TRBV30; j_gene: TRBJ1-3; d_gene: TRBD1; CDR3nt: TGTGCCTGGGGGGCAGGGGGCTCCGGAAACACCATATATTTT; CDR3aa: CAWGAGGSGNTIYF
abundance: NA; v_gene: TRBV27; j_gene: TRBJ2-7; d_gene: TRBD2; CDR3nt: TGTGCCAGCAGTCCGCCCCGGACTAGCGGGAACGAGCAGTACTTC; CDR3aa: CASSPPRTSGNEQYF
abundance: NA; v_gene: TRBV28; j_gene: TRBJ1-2; d_gene: TRBD1; CDR3nt: TGTGCCAGCAGTTTTCCGCAGGGGGCAAACTATGGCTACACCTTC; CDR3aa: CASSFPQGANYGYTF
abundance: NA; v_gene: TRBV2; j_gene: TRBJ2-6; d_gene: NA; CDR3nt: TGTGCCAGCAGTTACAGCTCTGGGGCCAACGTCCTGACTTTC; CDR3aa: CASSYSSGANVLTF
abundance: NA; v_gene: TRBV4-1; j_gene: TRBJ1-4; d_gene: NA; CDR3nt: TGCGCCAGCAGCCAAGCAGGGACTAATGAAAAACTGTTTTTT; CDR3aa: CASSQAGTNEKLFF
abundance: NA; v_gene: TRBV7-2; j_gene: TRBJ2-1; d_gene: TRBD1; CDR3nt: TGTGCCAGCAGCCCAACAGGGGGCAAAACCTACAATGAGCAGTTCTTC; CDR3aa: CASSPTGGKTYNEQFF
abundance: NA; v_gene: TRBV19; j_gene: TRBJ1-2; d_gene: NA; CDR3nt: TGTGCCAGCACCCTGACTTCTTTTTTCTATGGCTACACCTTC; CDR3aa: CASTLTSFFYGYTF
abundance: NA; v_gene: TRBV6-5; j_gene: TRBJ1-3; d_gene: TRBD1; CDR3nt: TGTGCCAGCACTGGGACAGCTTCTTCTGGAAACACCATATATTTT; CDR3aa: CASTGTASSGNTIYF
abundance: once; v_gene: TRBV2; j_gene: TRBJ1-1; d_gene: NA; CDR3nt: TGTGCCAGCAAGGAAGGGGCTGGGAACACTGAAGCTTTCTTT; CDR3aa: CASKEGAGNTEAFF
abundance: NA; v_gene: TRBV28; j_gene: TRBJ2-7; d_gene: NA; CDR3nt: TGTGCCAGCAGTTTGGCCCCCTCATCCCCCTACGAGCAGTACTTC; CDR3aa: CASSLAPSSPYEQYF
abundance: NA; v_gene: TRBV13; j_gene: TRBJ2-1; d_gene: TRBD2; CDR3nt: TGTGCCAGCAGCCGGACTAGCGAATCCTACAATGAGCAGTTCTTC; CDR3aa: CASSRTSESYNEQFF
abundance: NA; v_gene: TRBV9; j_gene: TRBJ2-3; d_gene: TRBD2; CDR3nt: TGTGCCAGCAGCACGGGACTAGCTAGGGATACGCAGTATTTT; CDR3aa: CASSTGLARDTQYF
abundance: NA; v_gene: TRBV5-1; j_gene: TRBJ2-3; d_gene: TRBD1; CDR3nt: TGCGCCAGCAGCTTGGCCGGGACAGGGGTAGATACGCAGTATTTT; CDR3aa: CASSLAGTGVDTQYF
abundance: NA; v_gene: TRBV7-2; j_gene: TRBJ2-3; d_gene: TRBD2; CDR3nt: TGTGCCAGCAGCTGGGGGACTAGCGGACCTAGCACAGATACGCAGTATTTT; CDR3aa: CASSWGTSGPSTDTQYF
abundance: NA; v_gene: TRBV5-1; j_gene: TRBJ2-2; d_gene: NA; CDR3nt: TGCGCCAGCAGACGGACTAACACCGGGGAGCTGTTTTTT; CDR3aa: CASRRTNTGELFF
abundance: NA; v_gene: TRBV7-2; j_gene: TRBJ2-1; d_gene: NA; CDR3nt: TGTGCCAGCAGCCTACAGGGATTCGATGAGCAGTTCTTC; CDR3aa: CASSLQGFDEQFF
abundance: NA; v_gene: TRBV20-1; j_gene: TRBJ1-1; d_gene: NA; CDR3nt: TGCAGTGCTAGGGCTAACACTGAAGCTTTCTTT; CDR3aa: CSARANTEAFF
abundance: NA; v_gene: TRBV28; j_gene: TRBJ2-7; d_gene: NA; CDR3nt: TGTGCCAGCAGTTTCCCGGGAGTTAGGGCCTACGAGCAGTACTTC; CDR3aa: CASSFPGVRAYEQYF
abundance: NA; v_gene: TRBV6-1; j_gene: TRBJ2-7; d_gene: NA; CDR3nt: TGTGCCAGCATGGAGGGAGTTATCGGCTACGAGCAGTACTTC; CDR3aa: CASMEGVIGYEQYF